This TCR beta chain was recovered during a study of shared T cell receptors in the human thymus. Sequencing used immunoSEQ multiplex PCR; TCRdb keeps in-frame clones, though not all of them. The sample records 540,000 or so clones, approximately 80% being singletons. This clone has only a few counts. The CDR3 is 15 amino acids. CDR1 and CDR2 from the germline V gene are MDHEN and SYDVKM. Trimming took off 5 bases at V and 0 bases at J, with 13 bases between the two ends. The same sample was also used in a study of human thymus T cells. That source reports: From resections taken during corrective heart surgery, the thymus tissue was obtained.

The origin of this receptor is a boy under three years old with a congenital heart defect. The sequenced sample consisted of thymocytes. The genes are TRBV28 and TRBJ1-2, with a possible D match to TRBD1 (5 bases). CDR3 nucleotide sequence: TGTGCCAGCAGTCCAAACCGGGACTCTAACTATGGCTACACCTTC. It translates to CASSPNRDSNYGYTF.